The clone carrying this T cell receptor (beta chain) was seen a few times. Its specificity is not known. This CDR3 is 15 amino acids long. V was pared by 3 bases and J by 9 bases, with 20 bases between. MiXCR was run by TCRdb on the reads, yielding one entry per CDR3 protein. The repertoire includes around 740,000 distinct CDR3 sequences, under 40% of them detected once, and 2.5% to 3.5% sits in the top ten. This sample was included in a study of T cell repertoires in cytomegalovirus infection. On the study more broadly: It can be stated that public TCR beta signatures indicated CMV infection as well as a matching HLA type. General study results and limits: Based on cumulative public TCR beta family frequency, carriers of CMV plus the relevant HLA were identified. The response measured ex vivo was dominated by TCR beta clonotypes (HLA-C-restricted and CMV-specific).

The specimen was PBMCs. The rearrangement uses TRBV12-3 or TRBV12-4 and TRBJ1-2, with a possible D match to TRBD1 (5 bases). The receptor comes from a human donor in good health (CMV status not recorded). Some clones in this sample may be carry-over from other donors' samples. CDR3 region: CASSFRGSKVKSYTF. CDR3 nucleotide sequence: TGTGCCAGCAGTTTTAGGGGTTCGAAAGTGAAGAGCTACACCTTC.